Below are 30 T cell receptor beta chains sequenced from a single sample in a study of cytomegalovirus exposure and HLA in healthy donors. With 60 Vbeta and 13 Jbeta primers, the PCR was carried out. Here immunoSEQ multiplex PCR was the method, and the copy in TCRdb shows in-frame clones only, minus some. Of about 120,000 clones in the sample, around 81% were seen once. Sequenced sample: PBMCs. The receptors here all came from a woman aged 30 to 39 in good health and CMV-seronegative.

The CDR3 DNA sequence: TGTGCCAGCAGCCCTACCGGGACTAGCAGTCCCGAGCAGTACTTC. Its protein product is CASSPTGTSSPEQYF. The V gene is TRBV9, the J gene TRBJ2-7; 9 nucleotides align to TRBD2. Germline assignment: CDR1 SGDLS and CDR2 YYNGEE. V dropped 4 bases and J dropped 6; count of bases not matched to a gene: 11. This CDR3 has 15 amino acids.

The chain links TRBV7-3 to TRBJ1-1; tentative D call: TRBD1 (6 bases). Germline V gene data show CDR1 as SGHTA and CDR2 as FQGTGA. V was pared by 2 bases and J by 7 bases, with 14 bases between. CDR3 size: 14 residues. DNA for the CDR3: TGTGCCAGCAGCTTAGCAGGGGCAACGGGTGAAGCTTTCTTT. It encodes CASSLAGATGEAFF.

The chain recombines TRBV7-2 with TRBJ1-1; 9 nucleotides match TRBD1. Looked up from germline, CDR1 is SGHTA and CDR2 is FQGNSA. V was pared by 3 bases and J by 2 bases, with 4 bases of the junction left unmatched. This CDR3 contains 15 residues. The CDR3 DNA is TGTGCCAGCAGCTTCCGGGACAGGGCTAACACTGAAGCTTTCTTT. Its protein product is CASSFRDRANTEAFF.

This clone was picked up a small number of times. The V call is TRBV5-4, the J call TRBJ1-1; D gene ambiguous. The CDR3 sequence is 13 residues long. V gave up 1 base and J gave up 3 bases, with 7 bases separating them. Germline lookup yields CDR1 SGHNT and CDR2 YYREEE (reference sequence). The CDR3, as DNA: TGTGCCAGCAGCTTGAAGCCTGACACTGAAGCTTTCTTT. This encodes CASSLKPDTEAFF.

The rearrangement joins TRBV4-1 to TRBJ1-4; tentatively, D is TRBD1 (5 bases). This CDR3 region has 15 residues. In germline, CDR1 is MGHRA, CDR2 YSYEKL. V lost 0 bases to trimming and J lost 3 bases, with 8 bases between them. CDR3 nucleotide sequence: TGCGCCAGCAGCCAAGAGGGACTGCCTAATGAAAAACTGTTTTTT. Translating it yields CASSQEGLPNEKLFF.

The sample holds one count of this clone. The chain links TRBV7-8 to TRBJ1-2, with 7 bases lining up with TRBD1. The germline V gene encodes CDR1 SGHVS and CDR2 FQNEAQ. The CDR3 extends over 13 amino acids. Losses at the gene ends were 3 bases for V and 4 bases for J; bases not matched to a gene: 2. The CDR3, as DNA: TGTGCCAGCAGCTTCCAGGGGGGCTATGGCTACACCTTC. Protein: CASSFQGGYGYTF.

The rearrangement joins TRBV15 to TRBJ2-7; D is unclear. Germline CDR1 is LNHNV and CDR2 is YYDKDF (reference sequence). V was cut by 0 bases and J by 9 bases, with 15 bases left in between. The CDR3 is 14 residues long. CDR3 protein: CATSRDTDTIGQYF. The CDR3 DNA sequence: TGTGCCACCAGCAGAGATACAGACACCATAGGGCAGTACTTC.

This sequence joins TRBV19 and TRBJ2-3; TRBD1 aligns across 9 bases. Germline lookup yields CDR1 LNHDA and CDR2 SQIVND (reference sequence). This CDR3 region has 15 residues. V dropped 4 bases and J dropped 2; count of bases not matched to a gene: 4. CDR3 amino acids: CASSRRTGVTDTQYF. The CDR3 DNA reads as TGTGCCAGTAGTAGAAGGACAGGGGTCACAGATACGCAGTATTTT.

The rearrangement links TRBV2 to TRBJ2-7, with TRBD1 as a possible D gene (5 bases). Trimming removed 8 bases from V and 3 bases from J, with 11 bases in between. Germline loops: CDR1 SNHLY, CDR2 FYNNEI. The CDR3 runs to 12 residues. CDR3 amino acids: CASGAVIYEQYF. CDR3 coding DNA: TGTGCCAGCGGGGCAGTGATCTACGAGCAGTACTTC.

The J gene is TRBJ2-1, the V gene TRBV6-5, with 11 bases matching TRBD2. Germline V lookup: CDR1 MNHEY, CDR2 SVGAGI. The CDR3 is made up of 15 amino acids. V shed 6 bases, J shed 4 bases, and the junction held 5 bases outside the gene matches. The CDR3 loop is CASSLSGRVYNEQFF. DNA for the CDR3: TGTGCCAGCAGCCTTAGCGGGAGGGTATACAATGAGCAGTTCTTC.

V is TRBV27 and J is TRBJ1-3; D is unclear. V gave up 6 bases and J gave up 0 bases, with 9 bases separating them. The CDR3 covers 14 residues. CDR1 and CDR2 (germline): MNHEY, SMNVEV (reference sequence). The CDR3 is CASRREGSGNTIYF. The CDR3 DNA is TGTGCCAGCAGGCGGGAGGGCTCTGGAAACACCATATATTTT.

This clone was seen more than once but under ten times. The rearrangement uses TRBV28 and TRBJ1-1; possible D gene TRBD1, 6 bases. The V end was cut by 10 bases, the J end by 5 bases, with 29 bases between. Germline V gives CDR1 MDHEN, CDR2 SYDVKM. The CDR3 totals 17 residues. The CDR3 reads CATNDYPVTGTRTEAFF. As DNA, the CDR3 is TGTGCCACCAACGACTATCCTGTCACGGGGACAAGGACTGAAGCTTTCTTT.

The chain carries TRBV28 and TRBJ2-7; possible D gene TRBD1, 7 bases. The germline CDR1 and CDR2 sequences are MDHEN and SYDVKM. This CDR3 region has 15 residues. V lost 6 bases to trimming and J lost 6 bases, with 21 bases between them. The CDR3 loop reads CASSRQGGYTSEQYF. The CDR3 DNA reads TGTGCCAGCAGCCGACAGGGAGGCTATACCTCCGAGCAGTACTTC.

V usage is TRBV10-2 and J usage is TRBJ2-3, with 8 bases identical to TRBD1. Germline-derived CDR1 and CDR2 are WSHSY and SAAADI. This CDR3 comprises 14 residues. V trimming: 7 bases; J trimming: 7 bases; junction bases outside the gene matches: 10. CDR3: CASTTGQEANTQYF. CDR3 bases: TGCGCCAGCACCACGGGACAGGAGGCAAATACGCAGTATTTT.

This chain connects TRBV6-1 to TRBJ2-1; 7 bases align to TRBD1. V lost 4 bases and J lost 4; bases outside the gene matches: 7. The germline gives CDR1 MNHNS, CDR2 SASEGT. The CDR3 has 15 amino acids. CDR3 nucleotides: TGTGCCAGCAGTGTAGACGGGACAGTATACAATGAGCAGTTCTTC. It codes for CASSVDGTVYNEQFF.

The chain carries TRBV6-6 and TRBJ2-7, with 8 bases that match TRBD2. V was clipped by 6 bases and J by 6 bases; unmatched bases: 10. CDR1 and CDR2 from the germline V gene are MNHNY and SVGAGI (reference sequence). The CDR3 sequence is 14 residues long. The CDR3 loop reads CASSRSGREVEQYF. The CDR3, as DNA: TGTGCCAGCAGCAGGTCGGGGCGGGAGGTCGAGCAGTACTTC.

V and J are TRBV19 and TRBJ1-1, with D hard to call. The ends were cut back, 3 bases at V and 4 bases at J, with 9 bases in the middle. This CDR3 has 13 amino acids. Looked up from germline, CDR1 is LNHDA and CDR2 is SQIVND (reference sequence). CDR3 region: CASSMGRTTEAFF. CDR3 sequence (DNA): TGTGCCAGTAGTATGGGGAGGACCACTGAAGCTTTCTTT.

Here the CDR3 DNA reads TGCGCCAGCAGCGGGCCAGGGAGGGACAATGAGCAGTTCTTC. It specifies CASSGPGRDNEQFF. This chain connects TRBV10-1 to TRBJ2-1; 7 bases are shared with TRBD2. This CDR3 has 14 amino acids. Looked up from germline, CDR1 is WNHNN and CDR2 is SYGVQD (reference sequence). V was pared by 6 bases and J by 5 bases, with 7 bases of the junction left unmatched.

The V call is TRBV5-4, the J call TRBJ1-2, with a weak D call TRBD1 (6 bases). V gave up 0 bases and J gave up 5 bases, with 14 bases separating them. Germline loops: CDR1 SGHNT, CDR2 YYREEE (reference sequence). The CDR3 length is 15 residues. CDR3 sequence reads: CASSLDRARVYGYTF. In nucleotides, the CDR3 is TGTGCCAGCAGCTTGGACAGGGCGAGGGTATATGGCTACACCTTC.

V usage is TRBV2 and J usage is TRBJ2-7, with a weak D call TRBD2 (5 bases). Between the trimmed V and J ends, which lost 7 bases and 1 base, there was a span of 11 bases. The CDR3 covers 13 residues. Germline CDR1 is SNHLY and CDR2 is FYNNEI. The CDR3 coding sequence is TGTGCCAGCACCCGAGGGCCGTCCTACGAGCAGTACTTC. Translating it yields CASTRGPSYEQYF.

The rearrangement links TRBV5-1 to TRBJ1-2, with D maybe TRBD1 (6 bases). This CDR3 spans 19 amino acids. Looked up from germline, CDR1 is SGHRS and CDR2 is YFSETQ. Trimming shortened V by 3 bases and J by 2 bases, and 26 bases separated the two germline ends. The chain's CDR3 is CASSSPSTDSPDKNYGYTF. In DNA form, the CDR3 reads TGCGCCAGCAGCTCGCCCTCAACGGACAGCCCGGATAAAAACTATGGCTACACCTTC.

The chain is built from TRBV5-4 and TRBJ2-1; no clear D gene. The CDR3 spans 13 residues. Trimming removed 4 bases from V and 9 bases from J, with 14 bases in between. CDR1 and CDR2 (germline): SGHNT, YYREEE (reference sequence). CDR3 bases: TGTGCCAGCAGCCCTGGCCCGGGTTCTGAGCAGTTCTTC. It yields the protein CASSPGPGSEQFF.

The J gene is TRBJ1-1, the V gene TRBV27; a possible D gene is TRBD1 (5 bases). Germline loops: CDR1 MNHEY, CDR2 SMNVEV (reference sequence). The CDR3 consists of 14 residues. V was shortened by 3 bases and J by 3 bases, with 11 bases between the two germline ends. CDR3 DNA sequence: TGTGCCAGCAGTTTTACAGGCCGGGACACTGAAGCTTTCTTT. This codes for CASSFTGRDTEAFF.

The chain employs TRBV5-1 and TRBJ2-2; D possibly corresponds to TRBD2 (5 bases). Looked up from germline, CDR1 is SGHRS and CDR2 is YFSETQ. This CDR3 has 14 residues. The ends were cut back, 5 bases at V and 2 bases at J, with 10 bases in the middle. The CDR3 spells CASRAGINTGELFF. The CDR3 region has the DNA TGCGCCAGCAGGGCCGGGATAAACACCGGGGAGCTGTTTTTT.

The chain employs TRBV7-9 and TRBJ2-7; perhaps TRBD1 as D (5 bases). V was cut by 11 bases and J by 1 base, with 12 bases left in between. CDR1 and CDR2 (germline): SEHNR, FQNEAQ (reference sequence). CDR3 length equals 12 residues. Here the CDR3 reads CAGVGASYEQYF. CDR3 sequence (DNA): TGTGCCGGAGTAGGGGCTTCCTACGAGCAGTACTTC.

This clone was observed a single time. This chain links TRBV30 with TRBJ2-7, with 8 bases lining up with TRBD2. CDR3 length equals 14 residues. The V gene's germline CDR1 is GTSNPN and CDR2 SVGIG (reference sequence). The junction had 4 bases not matched to a gene; V was cut back by 0 bases and J by 3 bases. The CDR3 sequence: CAWSVSGRNYEQYF. CDR3 nucleotide sequence: TGTGCCTGGAGTGTGAGCGGGAGAAACTACGAGCAGTACTTC.

The rearrangement joins TRBV18 to TRBJ2-3, with TRBD2 identical over 11 bases. Germline V gene data show CDR1 as KGHSH and CDR2 as LQKENI. The CDR3 consists of 18 residues. The junction had 14 bases not matched to a gene; V was cut back by 3 bases and J by 6 bases. CDR3 protein: CASSPRETSGTRSDTQYF. The CDR3 coding sequence is TGTGCCAGCTCACCCCGAGAGACTAGCGGGACCCGCAGTGATACGCAGTATTTT.

This chain joins TRBV6-5 and TRBJ2-3; D gene unclear. The CDR3 is 14 amino acids. CDR1 MNHEY and CDR2 SVGAGI come from the germline V gene. V shed 5 bases and J shed 2 bases, with 11 bases lying between them. The CDR3 sequence: CASSEGQVTDTQYF. CDR3 sequence (DNA): TGTGCCAGCAGTGAAGGCCAGGTCACAGATACGCAGTATTTT.

V and J are TRBV29-1 and TRBJ2-5; 9 nucleotides match TRBD2. Looked up from germline, CDR1 is SQVTM and CDR2 is ANQGSEA. CDR3 length equals 14 residues. The J segment lost 12 bases and the V segment lost 4 bases, leaving 15 bases of the junction unmatched. The CDR3 nucleotides are TGCAGCGTTGGGGGGGTAGCGGGGGAAGGACGGGAGTACTTC. Protein: CSVGGVAGEGREYF.

The chain couples TRBV5-5 to TRBJ1-4, with 7 bases lining up with TRBD1. CDR3 length equals 14 residues. V was pared by 4 bases and J by 7 bases, with 7 bases of the junction left unmatched. The germline V gene has CDR1 SGHKS and CDR2 YYEKEE (reference sequence). CDR3 residues: CASSDDRVIEKLFF. Written as DNA, the CDR3 is TGTGCCAGCAGCGACGACAGGGTTATTGAAAAACTGTTTTTT.